The 12 T cell receptor beta chains below were found in one sample sequenced in a study of CD8 T cells in Susac syndrome. An input of roughly 0.5 to 1 ug of RNA was subjected to reverse transcription using random hexamers. Using its own MiXCR run on the immunoSEQ multiplex PCR reads, TCRdb lists one record per CDR3 protein. Among more than 200,000 distinct CDR3 sequences listed, over 85% were seen once. The specimen sequenced was CD4+ T cells from PBMCs. The receptor set was obtained from a human donor with multiple sclerosis.

The chain combines TRBV5-1 with TRBJ1-1; D may be TRBD1 (6 bases). The CDR3 loop spans 14 amino acids. The germline V gene encodes CDR1 SGHRS and CDR2 YFSETQ. V lost 0 bases to trimming and J lost 3 bases, with 9 bases between them. The CDR3 region has the DNA TGCGCCAGCAGCTTGGGACAGGCTTACACTGAAGCTTTCTTT. Its translation is CASSLGQAYTEAFF.

This clonotype showed up just once. This chain joins TRBV7-7 and TRBJ2-5; no reliable D call. Germline CDR1 is SSHAT and CDR2 is FNYEAQ (reference sequence). There are 13 residues in the CDR3. V lost 5 bases and J lost 1, with 8 bases in between. CDR3 DNA: TGTGCCAGCAGCCAACAGTTCCAAGAGACCCAGTACTTC. This translates into CASSQQFQETQYF. Variable domain in full (rest from reference TRBV7-7 and TRBJ2-5): GAGVSQSPRYKVTKRGQDVTLRCDPISSHATLYWYQQALGQGPEFLTYFNYEAQPDKSGLPSDRFSAERPEGSISTLTIQRTEQRDSAMYRCASSQQFQETQYFGPGTRLLVL.

The rearrangement uses TRBV9 and TRBJ2-1, with 8 nucleotides matching TRBD2. J was trimmed by 4 bases and V by 0 bases; bases with no gene match: 3. The CDR3 contains 15 residues. Germline CDR1 is SGDLS and CDR2 is YYNGEE. CDR3 nucleotide sequence: TGTGCCAGCAGCGTAGATAGCGGGGTATACAATGAGCAGTTCTTC. Its protein is CASSVDSGVYNEQFF.

The chain uses TRBV7-8 and TRBJ2-3, with D unclear. V gave up 2 bases and J gave up 4 bases, with 13 bases separating them. The CDR3 consists of 15 residues. Per germline, CDR1 SGHVS and CDR2 FQNEAQ. CDR3 nucleotides: TGTGCCAGCAGCTTACTCTTTAGCTCCGCAGATACGCAGTATTTT. Its translation: CASSLLFSSADTQYF.

The rearrangement joins TRBV6-5 to TRBJ1-1, with 10 bases identical to TRBD1. J lost 3 bases, V lost 6 bases, and 4 bases had no gene match. There are 14 residues in the CDR3. Germline CDR1 is MNHEY and CDR2 is SVGAGI. CDR3 region: CASSLDRGHTEAFF. As DNA, the CDR3 is TGTGCCAGCAGCCTAGACAGGGGGCACACTGAAGCTTTCTTT.

The count of this clonotype is one. The chain employs TRBV2 and TRBJ2-1; D may be TRBD1 or TRBD2 (5 bases each). The CDR3 runs to 14 residues. Looked up from germline, CDR1 is SNHLY and CDR2 is FYNNEI. Trimming removed 8 bases from V and 0 bases from J, with 11 bases in between. The chain's CDR3 is CASGGFFSYNEQFF. CDR3 coding DNA: TGTGCCAGCGGGGGTTTTTTCTCCTACAATGAGCAGTTCTTC.

The J gene is TRBJ2-3, the V gene TRBV12-3 or TRBV12-4, with D hard to call. This CDR3 contains 12 residues. V was shortened by 5 bases and J by 4 bases, with 7 bases between the two germline ends. The CDR3 region has the DNA TGTGCCAGCAGTATCTACCCAGATACGCAGTATTTT. The encoded protein is CASSIYPDTQYF.

The gene calls are TRBV5-6 and TRBJ1-5, with 8 bases fitting TRBD1. This CDR3 has 16 residues. Germline V gene data show CDR1 as SGHDT and CDR2 as YYEEEE. Unmatched junction bases numbered 6, after V lost 0 bases and J lost 4 bases. The CDR3 sequence is CASSLGQGLPNQPQHF. CDR3 nucleotide sequence: TGTGCCAGCAGCTTGGGACAGGGGCTTCCAAATCAGCCCCAGCATTTT. Based on the CDR3 plus reference TRBV5-6 and TRBJ1-5, the full variable domain is DAGVTQSPTHLIKTRGQQVTLRCSPKSGHDTVSWYQQALGQGPQFIFQYYEEEERQRGNFPDRFSGHQFPNYSSELNVNALLLGDSALYLCASSLGQGLPNQPQHFGDGTRLSIL.

V gene TRBV29-1 combines with J gene TRBJ2-2, with no clear D. The CDR3 length is 13 residues. Trimming removed 7 bases at V and 4 bases at J, with 13 bases between. Per the germline V gene, CDR1 is SQVTM and CDR2 is ANQGSEA. CDR3 region: CSALGMSTGELFF. The CDR3 DNA follows: TGCAGCGCTTTGGGGATGAGCACCGGGGAGCTGTTTTTT.

This sequence joins TRBV12-3 or TRBV12-4 and TRBJ1-3; D is undetermined. The length of the CDR3 is 12 residues. The V end lost 6 bases, the J end lost 4 bases, and 7 bases lay between the germline ends. This CDR3 is CASSVFGNTIYF. The DNA of the CDR3 is TGTGCCAGCAGCGTATTCGGAAACACCATATATTTT.

The chain has TRBV18 and TRBJ2-3; D gene uncertain. V lost 4 bases, J lost 2 bases, and 10 bases lay in between. The CDR3 extends over 14 amino acids. Germline V gene lookup returns CDR1 KGHSH and CDR2 LQKENI. DNA for the CDR3: TGTGCCAGCTCACGAAGCGCTATCACAGATACGCAGTATTTT. This codes for CASSRSAITDTQYF.

The chain joins TRBV14 to TRBJ1-1; D not certain. The V end lost 0 bases, the J end lost 0 bases, and 2 bases lay between the germline ends. The length of the CDR3 is 13 residues. Germline CDR1 SGHDN, CDR2 FVKESK. CDR3 residues: CASSQEVNTEAFF. The CDR3 DNA reads as TGTGCCAGCAGCCAAGAGGTGAACACTGAAGCTTTCTTT.